This passage covers 3 T cell receptor beta chains from one sample sequenced in a study of blood T cells in healthy people across ages. PCR was performed a second time for 7 to 11 cycles using a sample-barcoded 5' primer and a J-beta primer mix. TCRdb analysed the 5' RACE reads with MiXCR anew, one entry per CDR3 protein. The sample includes roughly 800,000 distinct CDR3 sequences, roughly 25% of them seen just once. These same data were also listed under a study on T cells of mothers and their children.

Sequenced: blood. The source is a boy aged 5-17 years in good health.

V usage is TRBV7-8 and J usage is TRBJ2-1; 9 bases line up with TRBD2. The J call may be incorrect, as the DNA end agrees better with TRBJ2-7. Germline V gene data show CDR1 as SGHVS and CDR2 as FQNEAQ. The length of the CDR3 is 15 residues. The DNA for the CDR3 is TGTGCCAGCAGCGACGGGACTAGCCGCCTATACGAGCAGTACTTC. It specifies CASSDGTSRLYEQYF.

The sample holds many counts of this clonotype. V usage is TRBV7-9 and J usage is TRBJ2-4; a possible D gene is TRBD2 (5 bases). Germline lookup yields CDR1 SEHNR and CDR2 FQNEAQ (reference sequence). V was clipped by 3 bases and J by 0 bases, with 9 bases between them. This CDR3 region has 15 residues. CDR3 bases: TGTGCCAGCAGCTTCCCAGCGGTAGCCAAAAACATTCAGTACTTC. This codes for CASSFPAVAKNIQYF.

The chain employs TRBV2 and TRBJ2-3, with 9 bases identical to TRBD2. V was clipped by 5 bases and J by 4 bases; unmatched bases: 10. Germline values: CDR1 SNHLY, CDR2 FYNNEI. The CDR3 length is 16 residues. CDR3: CASSRRSGLAADTQYF. CDR3 nucleotide sequence: TGTGCCAGCAGTAGGAGGTCGGGACTAGCAGCAGATACGCAGTATTTT.